Below, 16 T cell receptor beta chains from the same sample are listed, as sequenced in a study of cytomegalovirus exposure and HLA in healthy donors. Primers included in the PCR were 60 Vbeta and 13 Jbeta primers. Libraries were prepared by immunoSEQ multiplex PCR; TCRdb keeps only in-frame clonotypes and omits some of them. The table shows roughly 130,000 clones, with just over 70% occurring only once. Sample: PBMCs. The receptors derive from a woman aged 60-75 years in good health and CMV-seropositive.

The rearrangement joins TRBV19 to TRBJ1-2; D remains unclear. This CDR3 spans 13 amino acids. V lost 6 bases and J 12 bases, leaving 20 bases between the germline ends. Germline lookup yields CDR1 LNHDA and CDR2 SQIVND (reference sequence). CDR3 in DNA: TGTGCCAGTAGGACCTCCGTTTCAGGCTTCGACACCTTC. Protein sequence: CASRTSVSGFDTF.

This clone was detected only a few times. The V gene is TRBV4-1, the J gene TRBJ2-1; the D gene is possibly TRBD2 (5 bases). The CDR3 totals 12 residues. Trimming cost V 10 bases and J 7 bases, with 14 bases left between them. Germline CDR1 and CDR2: MGHRA and YSYEKL. The CDR3 spells CATGETGNEQFF. In nucleotides, the CDR3 is TGCGCCACCGGGGAGACGGGAAATGAGCAGTTCTTC.

The chain has TRBV11-3 and TRBJ2-3; 12 bases align to TRBD2. CDR3 length equals 15 residues. V lost 4 bases to trimming and J lost 3 bases; unmatched junction nucleotides: 2. Germline V gene lookup returns CDR1 SGHNT and CDR2 YENEEA. The CDR3 coding sequence is TGTGCCAGCAGCTCCCTAGCGGGAGGGACAGATACGCAGTATTTT. Residues: CASSSLAGGTDTQYF.

The CDR3 DNA sequence: TGTGCCAGCAGCAAGGAGGGAATCTATGGCTACACCTTC. Translated, it gives CASSKEGIYGYTF. This chain links TRBV21-1 with TRBJ1-2. TRBV21-1 is annotated as a pseudogene. The CDR3 is 13 residues long.

V usage is TRBV18 and J usage is TRBJ1-1, with 8 nucleotides matching TRBD1. The length of the CDR3 is 15 residues. Germline CDR1 is KGHSH and CDR2 is LQKENI. The V segment lost 0 bases and the J segment 6 bases; nucleotides outside the gene matches: 6. In nucleotides, the CDR3 is TGTGCCAGCTCACCACCGGGCGTGGGACAGGCTGAAGCTTTCTTT. Protein product: CASSPPGVGQAEAFF. The full variable domain, in which reference TRBV18 and TRBJ1-1 provide the parts outside the CDR3, is NAGVMQNPRHLVRRRGQEARLRCSPMKGHSHVYWYRQLPEEGLKFMVYLQKENIIDESGMPKERFSAEFPKEGPSILRIQQVVRGDSAAYFCASSPPGVGQAEAFFGQGTRLTVV.

This chain joins TRBV5-4 and TRBJ2-7; 8 bases map to TRBD2. With V trimmed by 4 bases and J by 6 bases, 18 bases remained unmatched. Germline V gives CDR1 SGHNT, CDR2 YYREEE (reference sequence). The CDR3 sequence is 17 residues long. CDR3 sequence: CASSPPPYSGVSSEQYF. CDR3 nucleotides: TGTGCCAGCAGCCCGCCACCCTATAGCGGGGTGAGCAGCGAGCAGTACTTC.

The rearrangement uses TRBV6-5 and TRBJ1-2, with D unresolved. Looked up from germline, CDR1 is MNHEY and CDR2 is SVGAGI. With 2 bases removed from V and 8 bases from J, the gap between germline ends came to 15 bases. The CDR3 runs to 14 residues. The CDR3 DNA is TGTGCCAGCAGTTACGAAGGAGGGTTTGTAGGCTACACCTTC. Translating it yields CASSYEGGFVGYTF.

The chain recombines TRBV4-2 with TRBJ1-4, with a possible D match to TRBD1 (6 bases). The V end was cut by 4 bases, the J end by 4 bases, with 16 bases between. Germline V gene data show CDR1 as LGHNA and CDR2 as YNFKEQ. The CDR3 runs to 16 residues. CDR3 amino acids: CASSPNGGGYNEKLFF. Here the CDR3 DNA reads TGTGCCAGCAGCCCGAATGGGGGGGGCTATAATGAAAAACTGTTTTTT.

The table lists this clone with a count of one. The chain is built from TRBV2 and TRBJ1-2; D may be TRBD1 (6 bases). Per the germline V gene, CDR1 is SNHLY and CDR2 is FYNNEI. This CDR3 region has 13 residues. V shed 8 bases and J shed 2 bases, with 12 bases lying between them. The CDR3 DNA reads TGTGCCAGCCGGCCACAGGGCAACTATGGCTACACCTTC. It specifies CASRPQGNYGYTF. Looking up the rest from reference TRBV2 and TRBJ1-2 gives the full variable domain: EPEVTQTPSHQVTQMGQEVILRCVPISNHLYFYWYRQILGQKVEFLVSFYNNEISEKSEIFDDQFSVERPDGSNFTLKIRSTKLEDSAMYFCASRPQGNYGYTFGSGTRLTVV.

This chain links TRBV9 with TRBJ1-4; 9 bases fit TRBD1. The V gene end was trimmed by 3 bases and the J gene end by 8 bases; junction bases not matched to a gene: 5. CDR1 is SGDLS and CDR2 is YYNGEE in the germline V gene. This CDR3 has 14 residues. CDR3 coding DNA: TGTGCCAGCAGCGCGGGACAGGGCTCCGAAAAACTGTTTTTT. Protein sequence: CASSAGQGSEKLFF.

The CDR3 spells CASSCEDRGFEETQYF. The CDR3 region has the DNA TGTGCCAGCAGTTGTGAGGACAGGGGATTCGAAGAGACCCAGTACTTC. The J gene is TRBJ2-5, the V gene TRBV6-5; TRBD1 matches at 9 bases. The CDR3 runs 16 residues. Germline values: CDR1 MNHEY, CDR2 SVGAGI. Trimming removed 4 bases from V and 3 bases from J; junction bases left unmatched: 9.

The rearrangement uses TRBV5-3 and TRBJ1-6; D gene unclear. TRBV5-3 is an open reading frame, and its role is uncertain. V was clipped by 0 bases and J by 15 bases, with 16 bases between them. The CDR3 consists of 14 residues. The CDR3 loop reads CARSLARSRRNLHF. In DNA, the CDR3 is TGTGCCAGAAGCTTGGCCAGGTCCCGCCGGAACCTCCACTTT.

On this clone: At one boundary the junction diverges from the germline segment, which might be a read error. This chain connects TRBV29-1 to TRBJ1-4, with 8 bases that match TRBD1. CDR1 is SQVTM and CDR2 is ANQGSEA in the germline V gene. CDR3 length: 13 residues. CDR3 nucleotides: TGCAGCGTTGCAGGGGGCTCTAAAGAAAAACTGTTTTTT. Its translation is CSVAGGSKEKLFF.

The chain carries TRBV7-9 and TRBJ2-7; 7 bases align to TRBD1. From germline, CDR1 is SEHNR and CDR2 FQNEAQ (reference sequence). The CDR3 has 16 amino acids. Trimming cost V 5 bases and J 1 base; bases outside gene matches: 11. The CDR3 loop reads CASSQGVGQRSYEQYF. As DNA, the CDR3 is TGTGCCAGCAGCCAGGGGGTTGGTCAGAGGTCCTACGAGCAGTACTTC. The full variable domain, with the rest looked up from reference TRBV7-9 and TRBJ2-7, is DTGVSQNPRHKITKRGQNVTFRCDPISEHNRLYWYRQTLGQGPEFLTYFQNEAQLEKSRLLSDRFSAERPKGSFSTLEIQRTEQGDSAMYLCASSQGVGQRSYEQYFGPGTRLTVT.

The chain uses TRBV5-4 and TRBJ2-7, with 7 bases aligning to TRBD2. CDR3 length: 15 residues. Germline CDR1 and CDR2: SGHNT and YYREEE (reference sequence). The junction had 4 bases not matched to a gene; V was cut back by 1 base and J by 0 bases. The CDR3 protein is CASSLRGGSSYEQYF. The CDR3 DNA sequence: TGTGCCAGCAGCTTGCGGGGCGGGAGCTCCTACGAGCAGTACTTC.

The rearrangement links TRBV7-3 to TRBJ2-1; TRBD2 matches at 9 bases. This CDR3 is built from 16 residues. CDR1 and CDR2 from the germline V gene are SGHTA and FQGTGA. The J segment lost 6 bases and the V segment lost 2 bases, leaving 8 bases of the junction unmatched. The CDR3 protein is CASSLGSGGFSNEQFF. CDR3 nucleotides: TGTGCCAGCAGCTTAGGTAGCGGGGGATTTTCCAATGAGCAGTTCTTC.